One sample yielded the 8 T cell receptor beta chains listed below, sequenced in a study of radiotherapy plus CTLA-4 blockade in lung cancer. Assay used: immunoSEQ multiplex PCR; TCRdb lists only in-frame clones, some missing. The table includes some 87,000 clones, about four fifths detected once. This specimen consisted of peripheral blood, obtained from a patient treated with radiotherapy plus ipilimumab. The receptors shown here come from a human donor with non-small cell lung cancer that progressed on radiotherapy plus ipilimumab.

This clone has just a few counts. This sequence joins TRBV2 and TRBJ1-1; D might be TRBD1 (5 bases). The germline V gene has CDR1 SNHLY and CDR2 FYNNEI. There are 13 residues in the CDR3. Trimming took 1 base from V and 6 from J, leaving 9 bases between them. The CDR3 is CASSEVRGAEAFF. In nucleotides, the CDR3 is TGTGCCAGCAGTGAAGTAAGGGGAGCTGAAGCTTTCTTT.

The V gene is TRBV7-2, the J gene TRBJ2-2; D is unclear. V lost 0 bases, J lost 4 bases, and 12 bases lay in between. Germline loops: CDR1 SGHTA, CDR2 FQGNSA. This CDR3 has 16 residues. The CDR3 region is CASSLAASMGTGELFF. CDR3 sequence (DNA): TGTGCCAGCAGCTTAGCGGCTAGTATGGGCACCGGGGAGCTGTTTTTT.

This chain joins TRBV5-1 and TRBJ1-1; 8 bases line up with TRBD1. CDR1 is SGHRS, CDR2 YFSETQ, per germline. With 6 bases clipped from V and 5 bases from J, the junction kept 15 bases outside the gene matches. CDR3 size: 16 residues. CDR3 sequence reads: CASTLGRQGAGTEAFF. Here the CDR3 DNA reads TGCGCCAGCACCCTTGGACGGCAGGGGGCGGGGACTGAAGCTTTCTTT.

This sequence joins TRBV19 and TRBJ1-1; 12 bases align to TRBD1. Germline CDR1 reads LNHDA; CDR2 reads SQIVND (reference sequence). J was trimmed by 9 bases and V by 6 bases; bases with no gene match: 11. This CDR3 is built from 15 residues. The CDR3 DNA sequence: TGTGCCAGTAGGCCTCCGGGACAGGGGGCGTTTAAAGCTTTCTTT. It is translated as CASRPPGQGAFKAFF.

CDR3 nucleotide sequence: TGTGCCAGCAGCCGACAGGGTGACAATGAGCAGTTCTTC. It encodes CASSRQGDNEQFF. The chain links TRBV6-5 to TRBJ2-1; 7 bases fit TRBD1. CDR3 length equals 13 residues. Germline trimming cut 6 bases from V and 5 bases from J; bases unmatched to any gene: 4. The germline V gene encodes CDR1 MNHEY and CDR2 SVGAGI.

This clone was counted between two and nine times. The V call is TRBV27, the J call TRBJ1-1; perhaps TRBD1 as D (6 bases). The CDR3 runs to 13 residues. Trimming removed 1 base at V and 6 bases at J, with 9 bases between. Looked up from germline, CDR1 is MNHEY and CDR2 is SMNVEV (reference sequence). The CDR3 region has the DNA TGTGCCAGCAGTTTATATGAGGGGGCTGAAGCTTTCTTT. Its translation: CASSLYEGAEAFF.

The rearrangement joins TRBV7-3 to TRBJ1-5; the D is unclear. CDR1 and CDR2 from the germline V gene are SGHTA and FQGTGA. Deletions cut 5 bases from V and 0 bases from J, with 5 bases between. The CDR3 extends over 13 amino acids. DNA for the CDR3: TGTGCCAGCAGCATCAATAGCAATCAGCCCCAGCATTTT. This translates into CASSINSNQPQHF.

The chain is built from TRBV19 and TRBJ2-2; weak D call: TRBD1 (6 bases). The CDR3 sequence is 16 residues long. Germline V gives CDR1 LNHDA, CDR2 SQIVND (reference sequence). V lost 6 bases and J 0 bases, leaving 14 bases between the germline ends. CDR3 DNA sequence: TGTGCCAGTAGGACACAGGGCATCGCGAACACCGGGGAGCTGTTTTTT. Protein sequence: CASRTQGIANTGELFF.